This T cell receptor (beta chain) was identified during a study of identical twins. Findings and caveats of the study: Diverse VJ usage suggested most zero-insertion clonotypes were not invariant T cells. The study found that models underestimated out-of-frame TCR alpha sharing in monozygotic twins. Twins shared beta out-of-frame sequences in excess, but this excess was weaker.

This clonotype was observed many times. Its antigen remains unknown. Using its own MiXCR run on the 5' RACE reads, TCRdb lists one record per CDR3 protein. In the table there are 750,000 to 950,000 distinct CDR3 sequences, more than 9% of which are singletons. Healthy Caucasians made up all donors. A further study also used this sample, focusing on yellow fever vaccine responses in identical twins.

The sample comprised PBMCs. The origin of this receptor is a woman aged 18-30 years in good health.

CDR3 DNA sequence: TGTGCCAGCAGTCCCGCGGGTTGGCAGGGGAGAGATACGCAGTATTTT. It translates to CASSPAGWQGRDTQYF. V and J are TRBV28 and TRBJ2-3; D is perhaps TRBD1 (6 bases). Trimming stripped 5 bases from V and 5 bases from J, with 20 bases between. The CDR3 extends over 16 amino acids. CDR1 is MDHEN, CDR2 SYDVKM, per germline. Filled out from reference TRBV28 and TRBJ2-3, the complete variable domain reads DVKVTQSSRYLVKRTGEKVFLECVQDMDHENMFWYRQDPGLGLRLIYFSYDVKMKEKGDIPEGYSVSREKKERFSLILESASTNQTSMYLCASSPAGWQGRDTQYFGPGTRLTVL.